What follows are 24 T cell receptor beta chains derived from one specimen sequenced in a study of OX40 agonist ivuxolimab in advanced cancers. Sequencing was performed with immunoSEQ multiplex PCR; in TCRdb, only in-frame clones are kept and a portion is missing. The sample contains some 70,000 clones, about 84% of which appear only once. Sequenced material: CD4+ or CD8+ T cells sorted from blood, taken in a trial of the OX40 agonist ivuxolimab. The source of these receptors is an adult with an advanced solid tumor such as melanoma, head and neck, liver or kidney cancer.

V usage is TRBV7-3 and J usage is TRBJ2-5; D gene uncertain. The CDR3 spans 16 residues. The germline V and J ends were trimmed by 2 bases and 1 base, with 14 bases remaining between them. Germline lookup yields CDR1 SGHTA and CDR2 FQGTGA. CDR3 in DNA: TGTGCCAGCAGCTTAGGACCCTCCCAGGCCCAAGAGACCCAGTACTTC. Its translation: CASSLGPSQAQETQYF.

The J gene is TRBJ2-1, the V gene TRBV7-9; 15 bases fit TRBD2. Germline CDR1 reads SEHNR; CDR2 reads FQNEAQ (reference sequence). CDR3 length: 16 residues. Trimming removed 3 bases from V and 7 bases from J; junction bases left unmatched: 4. The CDR3 spells CASSLLGLAGGNEQFF. The CDR3, as DNA: TGTGCCAGCAGCTTGCTGGGACTAGCGGGAGGAAATGAGCAGTTCTTC.

The chain uses TRBV5-6 and TRBJ1-2; perhaps TRBD1 as D (5 bases). There are 16 residues in the CDR3. V was clipped by 6 bases and J by 2 bases, with 20 bases between them. Germline CDR1 SGHDT, CDR2 YYEEEE. The CDR3 sequence: CASTILGQGRNYGYTF. The CDR3 region has the DNA TGTGCCAGCACCATTTTGGGGCAGGGAAGGAACTATGGCTACACCTTC.

This chain connects TRBV5-4 to TRBJ2-1, with TRBD2 identical over 9 bases. The CDR3 has 12 amino acids. Germline values: CDR1 SGHNT, CDR2 YYREEE (reference sequence). The V gene end was trimmed by 3 bases and the J gene end by 11 bases; junction bases not matched to a gene: 3. The CDR3 DNA sequence: TGTGCCAGCAGCTCGGGACTAGCCCAGCAGTTCTTC. Its protein product is CASSSGLAQQFF.

This chain links TRBV27 with TRBJ2-2; maybe TRBD1 (6 bases). The CDR3 spans 15 residues. The V end lost 10 bases, the J end lost 0 bases, and 15 bases lay between the germline ends. Germline V gives CDR1 MNHEY, CDR2 SMNVEV (reference sequence). CDR3 coding DNA: TGTGCCACTACGAAGGGGACACCGAACACCGGGGAGCTGTTTTTT. It encodes CATTKGTPNTGELFF.

The count of this clone is one. The J gene is TRBJ1-3, the V gene TRBV28; D is uncertain. Deletions cut 6 bases from V and 4 bases from J, with 16 bases between. Germline V gives CDR1 MDHEN, CDR2 SYDVKM. This CDR3 region has 15 residues. Written as DNA, the CDR3 is TGTGCCAGCAGCCCCTTTACCCCGGGAGGAAACACCATATATTTT. This codes for CASSPFTPGGNTIYF.

CDR3: CASSVGLAGGFDEQYF. CDR3 coding DNA: TGCGCCAGCAGCGTGGGACTAGCGGGAGGGTTCGACGAGCAGTACTTC. This chain connects TRBV5-1 to TRBJ2-7; 16 nucleotides agree with TRBD2. The CDR3 has 16 amino acids. V lost 4 bases, J lost 5 bases, and 6 bases stayed unmatched. Per the germline V gene, CDR1 is SGHRS and CDR2 is YFSETQ.

The V and J genes are TRBV19 and TRBJ2-5, with TRBD2 identical over 10 bases. Per the germline V gene, CDR1 is LNHDA and CDR2 is SQIVND (reference sequence). This CDR3 is 13 amino acids long. Trimming removed 7 bases from V and 7 bases from J; junction bases left unmatched: 6. The CDR3 nucleotides read TGTGCCAGTACTAGCGGGGGAGCGCGGACCCAGTACTTC. Translated: CASTSGGARTQYF.

This chain joins TRBV30 and TRBJ1-6; possibly TRBD1 for D (5 bases). Trimming cost V 1 base and J 11 bases, with 21 bases left between them. CDR1 and CDR2 from the germline V gene are GTSNPN and SVGIG (reference sequence). This CDR3 region has 16 residues. This CDR3 reads CAWSELFGRDGTPLHF. CDR3 DNA: TGTGCCTGGAGTGAGCTTTTTGGTCGGGACGGCACACCCCTCCACTTT.

This chain uses TRBV28 with TRBJ2-1; no clear D. The V end lost 4 bases, the J end lost 7 bases, and 8 bases lay between the germline ends. The CDR3 sequence is 12 residues long. CDR1 and CDR2 (germline): MDHEN, SYDVKM. This CDR3 is CASSSRRNEQFF. The CDR3 bases are TGTGCCAGCAGTTCCCGCCGAAATGAGCAGTTCTTC. The full variable domain, its missing parts supplied by reference TRBV28 and TRBJ2-1, is DVKVTQSSRYLVKRTGEKVFLECVQDMDHENMFWYRQDPGLGLRLIYFSYDVKMKEKGDIPEGYSVSREKKERFSLILESASTNQTSMYLCASSSRRNEQFFGPGTRLTVL.

The CDR3: CASTDSYFNYGYTF. The CDR3 nucleotides read TGTGCCAGCACCGACTCCTATTTCAACTATGGCTACACCTTC. This sequence joins TRBV5-4 and TRBJ1-2; no clear D gene. This CDR3 has 14 amino acids. CDR1 and CDR2 (germline): SGHNT, YYREEE (reference sequence). Trimming took off 6 bases at V and 2 bases at J, with 14 bases between the two ends.

The chain links TRBV6-5 to TRBJ1-1, with TRBD1 matching over 8 bases. J lost 2 bases, V lost 5 bases, and 4 bases had no gene match. Germline lookup yields CDR1 MNHEY and CDR2 SVGAGI. The CDR3 covers 14 residues. CDR3 in amino acids: CASSQGQVNTEAFF. The CDR3 DNA sequence: TGTGCCAGCAGTCAGGGACAGGTAAACACTGAAGCTTTCTTT.

The CDR3 region has the DNA TGTGCCAGCAGTTTAGTAGGAGCTGGGGGAAACATTCAGTACTTC. Translated, it gives CASSLVGAGGNIQYF. The rearrangement joins TRBV28 to TRBJ2-4; D is tentatively TRBD1 or TRBD2 (5 bases each). Per germline, CDR1 MDHEN and CDR2 SYDVKM. The V end was cut by 2 bases, the J end by 6 bases, with 14 bases between. The CDR3 has 15 residues.

CDR3 protein: CASSLTLGGYEQYF. Here the CDR3 DNA reads TGTGCCAGCAGCTTGACTCTTGGGGGTTACGAGCAGTACTTC. The chain links TRBV11-1 to TRBJ2-7, with D perhaps assigned TRBD1 or TRBD2 (5 bases each). Looked up from germline, CDR1 is SGHAT and CDR2 is FQDESV (reference sequence). The CDR3 sequence is 14 residues long. Trimming stripped 3 bases from V and 4 bases from J, with 13 bases between.

The chain is built from TRBV29-1 and TRBJ2-7, with D possibly being TRBD1 or TRBD2 (6 bases each). The germline CDR1 and CDR2 sequences are SQVTM and ANQGSEA. This CDR3 has 14 amino acids. The V end was cut by 5 bases, the J end by 2 bases, with 16 bases between. DNA for the CDR3: TGCAGCGTTACGAAGGGGGGTCCCGCCTACGAGCAGTACTTC. Its translation is CSVTKGGPAYEQYF.

CDR3 in DNA: TGCGCCAGCAGCTTGGACGGGCCGGCGTTCTTC. Its protein is CASSLDGPAFF. The chain uses TRBV5-1 and TRBJ2-1, with D uncertain. CDR3 length: 11 amino acids. From germline, CDR1 is SGHRS and CDR2 YFSETQ. Trimming stripped 0 bases from V and 15 bases from J, with 10 bases between.

This chain joins TRBV6-5 and TRBJ1-1, with D maybe TRBD1 (6 bases). The V gene's germline CDR1 is MNHEY and CDR2 SVGAGI. The CDR3 extends over 14 amino acids. Trimming stripped 0 bases from V and 7 bases from J, with 12 bases between. In DNA, the CDR3 is TGTGCCAGCAGTTACTCCGGGACATATGATGAAGCTTTCTTT. Protein: CASSYSGTYDEAFF.

The chain joins TRBV10-2 to TRBJ1-2; maybe TRBD1 (5 bases). The V end was cut by 5 bases, the J end by 3 bases, with 7 bases between. The CDR3 has 12 residues. Looked up from germline, CDR1 is WSHSY and CDR2 is SAAADI. CDR3 sequence: CASSKQDYGYTF. Here the CDR3 DNA reads TGCGCCAGCAGTAAACAGGACTATGGCTACACCTTC.

This clone showed up just once. The chain recombines TRBV20-1 with TRBJ2-3; 8 bases match TRBD1. Germline lookup yields CDR1 DFQATT and CDR2 SNEGSKA (reference sequence). CDR3 length equals 11 residues. After removal of 3 bases from V and 15 bases from J, the junction contained 8 bases not matched to a gene. CDR3 bases: TGCAGTGCTAGTACCGGGACAGGTTTCTATTTT. It specifies CSASTGTGFYF.

V usage is TRBV7-3 and J usage is TRBJ1-6; D gene uncertain. Trimming removed 5 bases at V and 7 bases at J, with 15 bases between. Germline assignment: CDR1 SGHTA and CDR2 FQGTGA. This CDR3 is 15 amino acids long. CDR3 in amino acids: CASSATGGPNSPLHF. In DNA, the CDR3 is TGTGCCAGCAGCGCCACCGGAGGACCGAATTCACCCCTCCACTTT.

V and J are TRBV5-4 and TRBJ2-3, with D tentatively TRBD1 (5 bases). The V end lost 4 bases, the J end lost 2 bases, and 11 bases lay between the germline ends. Germline V gene data show CDR1 as SGHNT and CDR2 as YYREEE (reference sequence). The CDR3 runs to 14 residues. CDR3 amino acids: CASSPRGLTDTQYF. The CDR3 DNA follows: TGTGCCAGCAGCCCAAGGGGCCTCACAGATACGCAGTATTTT.

The V call is TRBV18, the J call TRBJ2-7, with D perhaps TRBD1 (6 bases). V was clipped by 3 bases and J by 6 bases, with 18 bases between them. The CDR3 has 15 amino acids. The germline CDR1 and CDR2 sequences are KGHSH and LQKENI. The CDR3 protein is CASSPPTRDTSEQYF. As DNA, the CDR3 is TGTGCCAGCTCACCCCCGACCCGGGACACCAGCGAGCAGTACTTC.

This CDR3 is CASRQTGAVEYSNQPQHF. CDR3 nucleotides: TGTGCCAGCAGACAAACAGGGGCAGTGGAATATAGCAATCAGCCCCAGCATTTT. J is TRBJ1-5 and V is TRBV5-5, with 7 bases that match TRBD1. J was trimmed by 0 bases and V by 5 bases; bases with no gene match: 14. The CDR3 has 18 residues. CDR1 and CDR2 (germline): SGHKS, YYEKEE (reference sequence).

This chain joins TRBV6-1 and TRBJ2-3; D might be TRBD1 (6 bases). The CDR3 has 14 residues. V dropped 4 bases and J dropped 1 base, with 9 bases sitting between them. CDR1 is MNHNS and CDR2 is SASEGT in the germline V gene. The CDR3 region is CASSGDTGTDTQYF. CDR3 bases: TGTGCCAGCAGTGGGGACACCGGCACAGATACGCAGTATTTT.